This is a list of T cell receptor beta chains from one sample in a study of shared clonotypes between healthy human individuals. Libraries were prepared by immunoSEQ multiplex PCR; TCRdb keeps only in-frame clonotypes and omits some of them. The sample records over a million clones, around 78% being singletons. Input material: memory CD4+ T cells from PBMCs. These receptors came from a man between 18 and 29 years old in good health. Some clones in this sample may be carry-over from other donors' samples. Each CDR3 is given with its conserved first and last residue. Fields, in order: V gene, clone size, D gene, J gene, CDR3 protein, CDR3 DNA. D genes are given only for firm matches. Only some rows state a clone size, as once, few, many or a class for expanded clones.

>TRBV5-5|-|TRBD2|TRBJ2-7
CASSLAGLAGWSSYEQYF
TGTGCCAGCAGCTTGGCGGGACTAGCGGGATGGAGCTCCTACGAGCAGTACTTC
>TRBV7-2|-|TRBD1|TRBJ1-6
CASSLGGTGALFNSPLHF
TGTGCCAGCAGCTTAGGAGGGACAGGGGCCCTCTTCAATTCACCCCTCCACTTT
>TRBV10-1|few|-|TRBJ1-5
CASSETLGQPQHF
TGCGCCAGCAGTGAAACATTGGGTCAGCCCCAGCATTTT
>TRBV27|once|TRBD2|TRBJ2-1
CASSPGLAGPNEQFF
TGTGCCAGCAGTCCCGGACTAGCGGGACCCAATGAGCAGTTCTTC
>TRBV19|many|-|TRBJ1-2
CASSIAGTIGYTF
TGTGCCAGTAGTATAGCGGGGACGATCGGCTACACCTTC
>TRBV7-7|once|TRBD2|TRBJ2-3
CASSQGGLAADTQYF
TGTGCCAGCAGCCAAGGGGGACTAGCCGCAGATACGCAGTATTTT
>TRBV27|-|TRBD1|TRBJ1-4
CASSLAGGGNEKLFF
TGTGCCAGCAGTTTGGCAGGGGGGGGGAATGAAAAACTGTTTTTT
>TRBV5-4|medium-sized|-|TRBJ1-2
CASSFQKDGYTF
TGTGCCAGCAGCTTTCAGAAGGATGGCTACACCTTC
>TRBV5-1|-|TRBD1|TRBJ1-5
CASSSTGGSEQPQHF
TGCGCCAGCAGCTCCACAGGGGGGTCGGAGCAGCCCCAGCATTTT
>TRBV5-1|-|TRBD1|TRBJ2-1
CASGQDVSYNEQFF
TGCGCCAGCGGACAGGATGTTTCCTACAATGAGCAGTTCTTC
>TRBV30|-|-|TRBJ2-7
CAWGSRRPYEQYF
TGTGCCTGGGGTTCGAGGAGGCCCTACGAGCAGTACTTC
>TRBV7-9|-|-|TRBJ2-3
CASSLAPGAGTDTQYF
TGTGCCAGCAGCTTAGCGCCGGGGGCCGGCACAGATACGCAGTATTTT
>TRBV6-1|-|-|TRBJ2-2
CASSEARVGELFF
TGTGCCAGCAGTGAGGCTCGGGTTGGGGAGCTGTTTTTT
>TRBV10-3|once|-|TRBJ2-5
CAISGGEAETQYF
TGTGCCATCAGTGGTGGGGAGGCAGAGACCCAGTACTTC
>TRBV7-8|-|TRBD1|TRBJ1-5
CASSQDRVRPQHF
TGTGCCAGCAGCCAAGACAGGGTGAGGCCCCAGCATTTT
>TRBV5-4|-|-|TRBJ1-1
CASRPTPDVTNEAFF
TGTGCCAGCAGGCCCACTCCCGACGTTACGAATGAAGCTTTCTTT
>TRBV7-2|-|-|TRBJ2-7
CASSFRGGDPYEQYF
TGTGCCAGCAGCTTCAGGGGGGGAGACCCCTACGAGCAGTACTTC
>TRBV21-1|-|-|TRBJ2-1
CASSNKPSGSDCWAYNEQFF
TGTGCCAGCAGCAACAAGCCCAGCGGGAGTGACTGCTGGGCCTACAATGAGCAGTTCTTC
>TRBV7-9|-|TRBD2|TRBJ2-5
CASSPGLAASSGETQYF
TGTGCCAGCAGCCCAGGACTAGCGGCGTCCTCGGGGGAGACCCAGTACTTC
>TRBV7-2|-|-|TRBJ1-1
CASSVLRGTEAFF
TGTGCCAGCAGCGTCCTACGGGGGACTGAAGCTTTCTTT
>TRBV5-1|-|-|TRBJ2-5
CASSGWGEETQYF
TGCGCCAGCAGCGGATGGGGGGAAGAGACCCAGTACTTC
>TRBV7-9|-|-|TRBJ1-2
CASSLSTGVDYGYTF
TGTGCCAGCAGCTTATCTACAGGTGTAGACTATGGCTACACCTTC
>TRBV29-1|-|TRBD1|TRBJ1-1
CSVRQGATEAFF
TGCAGCGTCCGACAGGGGGCAACTGAAGCTTTCTTT
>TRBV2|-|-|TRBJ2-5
CASAPRRSQETQYF
TGTGCCAGCGCTCCGCGCAGGAGCCAAGAGACCCAGTACTTC
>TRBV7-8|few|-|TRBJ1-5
CASSPARGGNQPQHF
TGTGCCAGCAGCCCCGCGCGGGGGGGTAATCAGCCCCAGCATTTT
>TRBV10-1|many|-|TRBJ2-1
CASSDYNNEQFF
TGCGCCAGCAGTGACTACAACAATGAGCAGTTCTTC
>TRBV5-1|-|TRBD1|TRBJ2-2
CASSLGQSNTGELFF
TGCGCCAGCAGTTTGGGACAGTCGAACACCGGGGAGTTGTTTTTT
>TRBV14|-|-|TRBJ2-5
CASSQDLRETQYF
TGTGCCAGCAGCCAAGATCTCCGGGAGACCCAGTACTTC
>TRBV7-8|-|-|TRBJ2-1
CASSLPLGRENEQFF
TGTGCCAGCAGCTTGCCCCTGGGGAGAGAAAATGAGCAGTTCTTC
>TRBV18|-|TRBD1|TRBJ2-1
CASSGDRGYNEQFF
TGTGCCAGCTCAGGGGACAGGGGCTACAATGAGCAGTTCTTC
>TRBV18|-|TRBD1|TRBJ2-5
CASSRGQDETQYF
TGTGCCAGCTCCCGCGGACAGGATGAGACCCAGTACTTC
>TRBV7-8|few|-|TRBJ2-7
CASSPAVWQGTPYEQYF
TGTGCCAGCAGCCCAGCGGTTTGGCAGGGGACCCCCTACGAGCAGTACTTC